This T cell receptor (beta chain) is drawn from a study of T-cell reconstitution after alpha-beta-depleted transplantation in children. This sample's TCRbeta library carried unique molecular identifier barcodes. From the PCR reads, TCRdb called clonotypes with MiXCR, one entry per CDR3 protein. The sample shows approximately 89,000 distinct CDR3 sequences, roughly 16% of them seen only once. Overall study findings and caveats: By about two months after transplant, alpha-beta T cells reportedly arose from several hundred graft clones that had expanded. At the one-year point after transplant, T-cell counts and TCRbeta diversity were found to come mostly from T cells that had been newly produced. In some patients, recipient T cells and intrathymic progenitors surviving conditioning explained high day-60 diversity.

Germline V CDR1 and CDR2: DFQATT, SNEGSKA (reference sequence). This CDR3 has 14 residues. J gave up 1 base and V 3 bases, and 3 bases lay outside the gene matches. This clonotype was recorded many times. Its antigen is unidentified. The input for sequencing was PBMCs, mostly from graft donor cells, taken 180 days after TCRalphabeta/CD19-depleted stem cell transplant. This chain connects TRBV20-1 to TRBJ2-3; TRBD2 matches 8 bases. This TCR derives from a male patient aged 2 to 10 who had a stem cell transplant for acute lymphoblastic leukemia, so the T cells may come from the graft donor. CDR3 amino acids: CSARTSDGTDTQYF. The DNA of the CDR3 is TGCAGTGCTAGGACTAGCGATGGCACAGATACGCAGTATTTT.